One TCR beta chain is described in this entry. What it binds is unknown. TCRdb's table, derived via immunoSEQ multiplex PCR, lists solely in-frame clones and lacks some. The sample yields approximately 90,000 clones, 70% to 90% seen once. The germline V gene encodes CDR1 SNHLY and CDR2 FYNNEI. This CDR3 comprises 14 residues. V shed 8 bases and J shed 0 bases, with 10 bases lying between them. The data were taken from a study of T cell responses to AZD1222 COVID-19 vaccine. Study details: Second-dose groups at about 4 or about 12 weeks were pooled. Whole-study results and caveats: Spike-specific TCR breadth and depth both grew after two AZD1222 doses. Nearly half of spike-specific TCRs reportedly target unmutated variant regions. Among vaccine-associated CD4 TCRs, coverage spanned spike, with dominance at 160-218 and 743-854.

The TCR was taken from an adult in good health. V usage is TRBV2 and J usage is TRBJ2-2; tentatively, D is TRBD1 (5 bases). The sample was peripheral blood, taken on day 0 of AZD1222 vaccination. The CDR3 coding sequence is TGTGCCAGCTTAGCAGGGACGAACACCGGGGAGCTGTTTTTT. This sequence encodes CASLAGTNTGELFF.